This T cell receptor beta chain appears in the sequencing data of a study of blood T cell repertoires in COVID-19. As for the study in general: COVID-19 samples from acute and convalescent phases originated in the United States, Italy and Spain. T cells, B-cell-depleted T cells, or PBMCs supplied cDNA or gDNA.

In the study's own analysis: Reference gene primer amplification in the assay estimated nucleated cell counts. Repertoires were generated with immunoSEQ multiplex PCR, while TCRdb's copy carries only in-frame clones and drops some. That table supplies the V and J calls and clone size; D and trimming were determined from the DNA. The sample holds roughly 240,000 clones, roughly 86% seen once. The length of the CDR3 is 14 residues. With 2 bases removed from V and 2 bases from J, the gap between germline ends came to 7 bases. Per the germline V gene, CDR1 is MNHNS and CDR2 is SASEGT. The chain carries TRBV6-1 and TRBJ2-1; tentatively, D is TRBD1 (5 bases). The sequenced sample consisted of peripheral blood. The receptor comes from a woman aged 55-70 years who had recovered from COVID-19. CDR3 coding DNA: TGTGCCAGCAGTGAACAGGGTCCCTACAATGAGCAGTTCTTC. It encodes CASSEQGPYNEQFF.